This T cell receptor beta chain was captured in a study of cytomegalovirus exposure and HLA in healthy donors. Donors sampled were nominally healthy, though unrecorded immune exposures were likely. The CDR3 is 14 residues long. Per the germline V gene, CDR1 is SEHNR and CDR2 is FQNEAQ (reference sequence). Trimming shortened V by 0 bases and J by 4 bases, and 9 bases separated the two germline ends. 13 Jbeta primers and 60 Vbeta primers were used for the PCR. Profiling relied on immunoSEQ multiplex PCR, and the TCRdb table lists in-frame clones only, not all of them. The profile shows over 100,000 clones, 8.5% of them singletons.

The sample comprised PBMCs. This TCR was sampled from a man aged 35-49 years in good health and CMV-seronegative. V is TRBV7-9 and J is TRBJ1-1; D uncertain. CDR3 amino acids: CASSLATVGTEAFF. CDR3 coding DNA: TGTGCCAGCAGCTTAGCAACAGTGGGCACTGAAGCTTTCTTT.